This entry describes one T cell receptor (beta chain). Its antigen specificity is not known. There are no base qualities to consult, and no much larger clone falls within one base. The data stem from a study of cytomegalovirus exposure and HLA in healthy donors (TCRdb year 2017). As for the study more broadly: An earlier analysis of 587 of the donors reported over 250 Gb of sequence data and 117 million unique TCR beta sequences obtained from around 190 million T cells. About 300 gigabases of sequencing data and around 87 million unique TCR sequences were included in an early release covering roughly 700 HLA-typed donors. Among the roughly 400 genotyped donors, more than 70% belonged to the genetic ancestry cluster associated with self-reported Caucasian donors. The study aimed to test whether cataloging public T cell receptors could reveal signatures of past pathogen exposure. The T cell repertoires of under 700 subjects were profiled by immunosequencing and related to cytomegalovirus serostatus. Along with the approximately 700-subject first cohort, a separate validation cohort of 120 different subjects was used. To predict cytomegalovirus infection status, the study brought together high-throughput TCR immunosequencing, statistical association of individual TCRs with disease status, and machine learning. In a later analysis, previously published TCR beta repertoires from hundreds of donors were re-analyzed and high-resolution HLA genotyping was added so that TCR occurrence patterns could be studied. The later analysis used no new phenotypic data to find candidate immune exposures, relying instead on TCR beta sequences and their occurrence across donors. In an earlier analysis of 500 to 650 of the donors, high-throughput TCR beta sequencing was used to judge whether each TCR beta V gene segment behaved as functional or pseudogenic. Alongside the repertoire data, information on donor age, sex, ethnicity and CMV serostatus was compiled. A later genetic analysis used genome-wide SNP genotypes for about three fifths of the roughly 700 donors, treating that subset as a discovery cohort. Every repertoire in the discovery cohort had been generated on one and the same sequencing platform. Class I and class II HLA loci were covered by the typing at four-digit resolution. The number of typed donors differed by locus: about 620-630 for A, B, C, DRB1 and DQB1; 500 to 550 for DQA1; approximately 600 for DPA1; and 450 to 480 for DPB1. Because of strong linkage in the cohort, five DR-DQ haplotypes were treated as single units for association and clustering. Among a few hundred genotyped donors of the cohort, an average of about 240,000 unique TCR beta nucleotide sequences were sequenced per donor, around 18% of them non-productive.

In total, about 650 healthy bone marrow donors made up the cohort. At the time of sampling, all cohort members were nominally healthy, though unrecorded immune exposures were likely present. The donor was CMV seronegative and belonged to the group of over 300 seronegative cohort members. A peripheral blood sample was provided by each donor, and peripheral blood mononuclear cells were used for TCR beta sequencing. The Qiagen DNeasy Blood Extraction Kit was used to extract genomic DNA from the blood cell samples. Library preparation used the immunoSEQ multiplex PCR assay. For the multiplex PCR, a mixture combining 60 forward primers for TCR Vbeta segments and 13 reverse primers for TCR Jbeta segments was used. A multiplex PCR assay on genomic DNA amplified the CDR3 region of rearranged TCR beta genes. Amplified TCR beta libraries were sequenced as 87-base-pair reads on the Illumina HiSeq System. As for the authors' bioinformatics: In a later analysis, tens of millions of unique TCR beta chains were counted across the roughly 670 repertoires, and approximately 9.9 million of these chains were shared by at least two donors. To remove PCR and sequencing errors, raw reads were error-corrected and collapsed into unique sequences using a nearest-neighbor algorithm that merged closely related sequences. Alignment of CDR3 sequences to IMGT reference sequences was used to assign V, D and J gene segments. For a sequence to be retained, a match of at least six nucleotides to both a V gene segment and a J gene segment was required. A rearrangement was called productive if the CDR3 had no stop codons and remained in frame with V and J, and every other rearrangement was called non-productive. Following IMGT convention, CDR3 was defined as the stretch from the second conserved V-encoded cysteine to the conserved J-encoded phenylalanine. In an earlier analysis of around 600 of the donors, sequences lacking an unambiguous match to a single V gene segment were excluded. An earlier analysis of under 750 of the donors called V segments functional above 56.7% productive rearrangements and segregating when the between-donor standard deviation exceeded 5%. A statistical classification framework was built for diagnosing cytomegalovirus status from the catalog of TCR beta chain sequences. In a later analysis, V and J genes were assigned by comparing TCR nucleotide sequences against IMGT/GENE-DB human TR gene sequences. The TCRdist pipeline was used in a later analysis to assign CDR3 sequences and most-parsimonious VDJ recombination scenarios. In a later analysis, each TCR beta chain was defined by its CDR3 amino acid sequence together with its V-gene family, and reads lacking a unique V-gene family were excluded. A later analysis removed 500 to 600 highly shared, low-generation-probability nucleotide sequences to deal with suspected cross-contamination and a sequencing artifact. For each public chain, a later analysis derived a clonal expansion index from normalized ranks of inferred template counts within each repertoire. In a later analysis, generation probabilities were computed with a VDJ recombination model fitted to out-of-frame rearrangements, and the resulting probabilities were checked against IGoR. In a later analysis, TCR-TCR, TCR-HLA and TCR-CMV co-occurrence was scored with hypergeometric tests, and a repertoire-size bias correction was applied to TCR pairs. In a later analysis, false discovery rates were estimated by permuting HLA or CMV assignments 20 times. In a later analysis, co-occurring TCRs were grouped using DBSCAN, with TCRdist sequence similarity added in when clustering inside HLA-allele-positive subsets. Repertoires with fewer than 30,000 or more than 120,000 public chains were left out of co-occurrence clustering, as were five repertoires with anomalous nucleotide sharing. Imported from immuneACCESS, the table was reduced by TCRdb to in-frame sequences with V and J called. These copies leave out some clones; in studies compared against another copy, an unresolved V gene accounts for under half, and the cause of the remainder is not known. V and J calls and clone size are copied from that table; D and trimming were computed from the DNA. Present in this sample are some 200,000 clones, 65% to 85% of which were seen just once. The ten largest clones add up to around 4% of the sample.

Reading the germline V gene (reference sequence) gives CDR1 SEHNR and CDR2 FQNEAQ. V has 4 bases trimmed and J has 4 bases trimmed; junction bases matching no gene number 6. The CDR3, cysteine through phenylalanine, is 16 amino acids long. Only the CDR3 DNA is retained, 48 bases long and in frame from the first base. Study-wide findings and limitations: A later analysis reported that several top co-occurrence clusters appeared linked to parvovirus B19, influenza, CMV and Epstein-Barr virus. The study gave a list of over 150 TCR beta chains associated with cytomegalovirus. Compared with equally common non-associated chains, HLA-associated TCR beta chains in a later analysis were more clonally expanded and had lower generation probabilities. Some IMGT-functional V segments, including TRBV6-2 and TRBV6-3, could not be told apart with the 87-base-pair reads, so those segments were excluded. A cluster of highly shared sequence variants was judged likely to be a technical artifact of the sequencing pipeline. According to a later analysis, TCR association rates differed among HLA loci, with DRB1 alleles showing the most associated TCRs and HLA-C alleles showing the fewest. The earlier analysis of fewer than 750 of the donors excluded seventeen rarely observed V segments, including chromosome 9 orphons, because counts were too low. A later analysis found that most CMV-associated TCR beta chains appeared HLA-restricted, with HLA associations seemingly driven largely by CMV exposure. Because HLA typing was missing for some donors at each locus, association tests included only the typed subset. When HLA alleles, especially DR and DQ, strongly co-occurred, TCR associations were difficult to assign to individual alleles. According to the authors, the approach could potentially be generalized to other disease states and immunological phenotypes. According to a later genetic analysis, donors in an Asian-associated ancestry cluster had fewer N-insertions in productive TCRs than the approximately 610-donor mean. CMV serostatus was the only immune exposure information available for the cohort. In a later genetic analysis, a missense DCLRE1C variant was associated with V-gene and J-gene trimming of TCR beta chains, and the association was replicated in an independent cohort. Correlated functional status among segregating V segments might be attributable to linkage disequilibrium, but an unknown experimental factor could not be ruled out. While some public TCRs were present in many individuals, most TCR sequences turned up only very rarely across donors. A few of the identified cytomegalovirus-associated TCR beta chains were confirmed in vitro to be specific for cytomegalovirus antigens. This cohort had only TCR beta chains sequenced, and the lack of alpha or paired-chain data limited which features could be detected. A further reported finding was that TCR beta sequences accurately predicted the HLA-A and HLA-B alleles for most subjects in the first cohort. The classifier was reported to diagnose cytomegalovirus status with high specificity and sensitivity in both the original cohort and the validation cohort. An earlier analysis of 587 of the donors showed that most TCR beta V segments appeared in productive rearrangements either about 90% or about 30% of the time, which broadly matched IMGT annotations. At a false discovery rate of 0.05, a later analysis linked 15,000 to 20,000 TCR beta sequences to specific HLA alleles. Presence/absence analyses assumed roughly uniform sequencing depth across donors, an assumption that may not hold.

The sequenced material came from PBMCs. This sequence uses TRBV7-9 and TRBJ2-7; 14 bases in the middle match TRBD2. The TCR was taken from a man in his fifties in good health and CMV-seronegative. The CDR3 amino acid sequence is: CASSSTSGGAMYEQYF. The nucleotides read TGTGCCAGCAGCTCGACTAGCGGGGGGGCGATGTACGAGCAGTACTTC.